The 24 T cell receptor beta chains below all came from one sample that was sequenced in a study of OX40 agonist ivuxolimab in advanced cancers. Libraries were prepared by immunoSEQ multiplex PCR; TCRdb keeps only in-frame clonotypes and omits some of them. The sample shows about 72,000 clones, 85% to 90% of them seen only once. The sample was CD4+ or CD8+ T cells sorted from blood, taken in a trial of the OX40 agonist ivuxolimab. These receptors originate from an adult with an advanced solid tumor such as melanoma, head and neck, liver or kidney cancer.

This clone was recorded only once. The gene calls are TRBV5-1 and TRBJ1-4; D gene unclear. Germline values: CDR1 SGHRS, CDR2 YFSETQ. V was pared by 1 base and J by 4 bases, with 5 bases between. CDR3 size: 13 residues. CDR3: CASSLWINEKLFF. The DNA for the CDR3 is TGCGCCAGCAGCTTGTGGATTAATGAAAAACTGTTTTTT.

The gene calls are TRBV28 and TRBJ2-7, with D possibly TRBD2 on 5 matching bases. Trimming stripped 5 bases from V and 2 bases from J, with 19 bases between. The CDR3 has 16 residues. From germline, CDR1 is MDHEN and CDR2 SYDVKM. The CDR3: CASSPLGKGAPYEQYF. CDR3 in DNA: TGTGCCAGCAGTCCCTTGGGAAAGGGAGCCCCCTACGAGCAGTACTTC. Full variable domain (outside the CDR3, taken from reference TRBV28 and TRBJ2-7): DVKVTQSSRYLVKRTGEKVFLECVQDMDHENMFWYRQDPGLGLRLIYFSYDVKMKEKGDIPEGYSVSREKKERFSLILESASTNQTSMYLCASSPLGKGAPYEQYFGPGTRLTVT.

The chain employs TRBV28 and TRBJ1-1, with 9 bases matching TRBD1. Unmatched junction bases numbered 10, after V lost 7 bases and J lost 7 bases. The CDR3 length is 14 residues. Germline V lookup: CDR1 MDHEN, CDR2 SYDVKM. The CDR3 coding sequence is TGTGCCAGCACCCTGGGACAGGGACGGGGTGAAGCTTTCTTT. It is translated as CASTLGQGRGEAFF.

The chain joins TRBV7-9 to TRBJ2-7, with 9 bases fitting TRBD2. From germline, CDR1 is SEHNR and CDR2 FQNEAQ (reference sequence). CDR3 length equals 14 residues. V lost 5 bases to trimming and J lost 4 bases; unmatched junction nucleotides: 6. The CDR3 DNA follows: TGTGCCAGCAGCCCCGGGCTAGCGGGGTACGAGCAGTACTTC. Amino acid sequence: CASSPGLAGYEQYF.

V usage is TRBV2 and J usage is TRBJ2-3; D tentatively reads TRBD1 or TRBD2 (5 bases each). The CDR3 totals 15 residues. Per the germline V gene, CDR1 is SNHLY and CDR2 is FYNNEI. The ends were cut back, 5 bases at V and 0 bases at J, with 12 bases in the middle. CDR3 nucleotides: TGTGCCAGCAGTCGGTCGAGGGGAAGCACAGATACGCAGTATTTT. It encodes CASSRSRGSTDTQYF. The full variable domain, its missing parts supplied by reference TRBV2 and TRBJ2-3, is EPEVTQTPSHQVTQMGQEVILRCVPISNHLYFYWYRQILGQKVEFLVSFYNNEISEKSEIFDDQFSVERPDGSNFTLKIRSTKLEDSAMYFCASSRSRGSTDTQYFGPGTRLTVL.

The rearrangement joins TRBV5-6 to TRBJ2-7; D is tentatively TRBD1 or TRBD2 (6 bases each). Germline assignment: CDR1 SGHDT and CDR2 YYEEEE. The V gene lost 0 bases and the J gene lost 3 bases, with 13 bases spanning the gap. This CDR3 region has 15 residues. The CDR3: CASSLVLGGRYEQYF. The CDR3 DNA is TGTGCCAGCAGCTTGGTCCTCGGGGGCCGCTACGAGCAGTACTTC. Full variable domain (rest looked up from reference TRBV5-6 and TRBJ2-7): DAGVTQSPTHLIKTRGQQVTLRCSPKSGHDTVSWYQQALGQGPQFIFQYYEEEERQRGNFPDRFSGHQFPNYSSELNVNALLLGDSALYLCASSLVLGGRYEQYFGPGTRLTVT.

The rearrangement joins TRBV5-1 to TRBJ2-1, with TRBD2 matching over 8 bases. The J segment lost 6 bases and the V segment lost 4 bases, leaving 3 bases of the junction unmatched. Germline CDR1 SGHRS, CDR2 YFSETQ. The CDR3 has 13 amino acids. CDR3 bases: TGCGCCAGCAGCATCGGGACTAGCAATGAGCAGTTCTTC. Protein sequence: CASSIGTSNEQFF.

The chain links TRBV7-3 to TRBJ2-1; the match to TRBD1 covers 10 bases. Trimming at V came to 4 bases and at J to 1 base, leaving 1 base not matched to a gene. The length of the CDR3 is 15 residues. Looked up from germline, CDR1 is SGHTA and CDR2 is FQGTGA. The CDR3 spells CASSSDRGSYNEQFF. For the CDR3, the DNA is TGTGCCAGCAGCTCGGACAGGGGGTCCTACAATGAGCAGTTCTTC.

The chain couples TRBV15 to TRBJ2-7; 7 bases align to TRBD1. The CDR3 is 13 residues long. V was clipped by 5 bases and J by 7 bases; unmatched bases: 8. Per the germline V gene, CDR1 is LNHNV and CDR2 is YYDKDF (reference sequence). The CDR3 DNA follows: TGTGCCACCAGCCCAGACAGGGTTAGGGAGCAGTACTTC. Translating gives CATSPDRVREQYF.

The chain uses TRBV28 and TRBJ2-5; D possibly matches TRBD1 or TRBD2 (5 bases each). The V end lost 6 bases, the J end lost 5 bases, and 19 bases lay between the germline ends. CDR1 is MDHEN and CDR2 is SYDVKM in the germline V gene. CDR3 length: 15 amino acids. The CDR3 region is CASSISQGDWETQYF. Written as DNA, the CDR3 is TGTGCCAGCAGCATCTCGCAGGGAGACTGGGAGACCCAGTACTTC.

The CDR3 DNA sequence: TGTGCCAGCAGCCGAGACAGATCCGATGGCTACACCTTC. It yields the protein CASSRDRSDGYTF. This rearrangement joins TRBV7-2 to TRBJ1-2; TRBD1 is a possible D gene (5 bases). The V end was cut by 5 bases, the J end by 6 bases, with 13 bases between. The CDR3 sequence is 13 residues long. Germline V gene lookup returns CDR1 SGHTA and CDR2 FQGNSA.

Only one count was recorded for this clone. The chain combines TRBV29-1 with TRBJ1-1; D might be TRBD1 (5 bases). Germline V lookup: CDR1 SQVTM, CDR2 ANQGSEA. This CDR3 spans 12 amino acids. V lost 7 bases and J 2 bases, leaving 11 bases between the germline ends. The CDR3 DNA sequence: TGCAGCGCCAAGACAGTTAACACTGAAGCTTTCTTT. Its translation: CSAKTVNTEAFF.

The rearrangement joins TRBV10-1 to TRBJ2-7, with 7 bases fitting TRBD2. V dropped 4 bases and J dropped 0; count of bases not matched to a gene: 6. The CDR3 contains 15 residues. Germline-derived CDR1 and CDR2 are WNHNN and SYGVQD (reference sequence). The CDR3 here is CASSGSRGSSYEQYF. The CDR3 DNA follows: TGCGCCAGCAGTGGCTCGCGGGGGAGCTCCTACGAGCAGTACTTC.

This chain connects TRBV6-5 to TRBJ1-4, with D possibly matching TRBD1 (5 bases). From germline, CDR1 is MNHEY and CDR2 SVGAGI. There are 16 residues in the CDR3. Trimming cost V 4 bases and J 0 bases, with 12 bases left between them. The chain's CDR3 is CASSWSRGATNEKLFF. In DNA, the CDR3 is TGTGCCAGCAGTTGGTCTCGAGGGGCAACTAATGAAAAACTGTTTTTT.

V is TRBV10-2 and J is TRBJ2-1; 13 nucleotides line up with TRBD2. J gave up 5 bases and V 2 bases, and 3 bases lay outside the gene matches. Germline V lookup: CDR1 WSHSY, CDR2 SAAADI. The CDR3 runs 16 residues. CDR3 DNA: TGCGCCAGCAGTGAGCCGACTAGCGGGGGGAACAATGAGCAGTTCTTC. Translating it yields CASSEPTSGGNNEQFF.

The chain is built from TRBV7-9 and TRBJ1-6; no firm D call. Trimming left V 5 bases short and J 5 bases short, with 19 bases between. The CDR3 is 17 amino acids. Germline CDR1 reads SEHNR; CDR2 reads FQNEAQ (reference sequence). The CDR3: CASSPLSVVGDNSPLHF. CDR3 bases: TGTGCCAGCAGCCCGTTGAGCGTGGTCGGAGATAATTCACCCCTCCACTTT.

V and J are TRBV2 and TRBJ2-1; 7 positions match TRBD2. V lost 7 bases and J lost 6; bases outside the gene matches: 15. CDR3 length: 16 amino acids. Germline CDR1 is SNHLY and CDR2 is FYNNEI. CDR3 DNA: TGTGCCAGCAACGAAAAGGCGGGAGTAGGTCTCAATGAGCAGTTCTTC. Residues: CASNEKAGVGLNEQFF.

V is TRBV18 and J is TRBJ2-7; TRBD2 matches 8 bases. Per the germline V gene, CDR1 is KGHSH and CDR2 is LQKENI. This CDR3 region has 17 residues. The junction had 13 bases not matched to a gene; V was cut back by 5 bases and J by 1 base. DNA for the CDR3: TGTGCCAGCTCATCTTTAGCGGGAACCCCGGGGTCCTACGAGCAGTACTTC. Protein sequence: CASSSLAGTPGSYEQYF.

The chain combines TRBV2 with TRBJ1-1; 7 nucleotides line up with TRBD1. The trim removed 5 bases at V and 3 bases at J, leaving 6 bases unmatched. The CDR3 is made up of 14 amino acids. Germline assignment: CDR1 SNHLY and CDR2 FYNNEI. The CDR3 sequence is CASSPRGHDTEAFF. In DNA, the CDR3 is TGTGCCAGCAGTCCTAGGGGGCACGACACTGAAGCTTTCTTT.

This chain connects TRBV20-1 to TRBJ2-1; TRBD2 is a possible D gene (5 bases). The CDR3 totals 10 residues. V was shortened by 7 bases and J by 8 bases, with 9 bases between the two germline ends. Germline-derived CDR1 and CDR2 are DFQATT and SNEGSKA (reference sequence). CDR3 coding DNA: TGCAGTGTGGGGAGCTATGAGCAGTTCTTC. Translated: CSVGSYEQFF.

The chain has TRBV5-1 and TRBJ1-2; D is ambiguous. The CDR3 length is 13 residues. Trimming cost V 4 bases and J 1 base, with 8 bases left between them. CDR1 and CDR2 from the germline V gene are SGHRS and YFSETQ. The CDR3 sequence is CASSRRINYGYTF. CDR3 in DNA: TGCGCCAGCAGCCGTAGGATTAACTATGGCTACACCTTC.

The gene calls are TRBV9 and TRBJ2-3, with D hard to call. Looked up from germline, CDR1 is SGDLS and CDR2 is YYNGEE. The V gene lost 4 bases and the J gene lost 6 bases, with 27 bases spanning the gap. The CDR3 consists of 18 residues. The CDR3 loop is CASSPVGASRKRTDTQYF. For the CDR3, the DNA is TGTGCCAGCAGCCCCGTAGGTGCCAGCCGTAAACGGACGGATACGCAGTATTTT.

The sample holds a few counts of this clone. V and J are TRBV5-1 and TRBJ1-3, with D perhaps matching TRBD1 (5 bases). The CDR3 contains 14 residues. Trimming removed 5 bases from V and 1 base from J, with 10 bases in between. Germline lookup yields CDR1 SGHRS and CDR2 YFSETQ. The CDR3 loop reads CASRDPGSGNTIYF. The CDR3 DNA sequence: TGCGCCAGCAGGGACCCAGGGTCTGGAAACACCATATATTTT.

The V and J genes are TRBV5-8 and TRBJ2-1, with D unresolved. The CDR3 runs 14 residues. Trimming removed 6 bases at V and 3 bases at J, with 13 bases between. Germline CDR1 reads SGHTS; CDR2 reads YDEGEE. The CDR3 DNA reads as TGTGCCAGCACCAACAGACTCCTCTACAATGAGCAGTTCTTC. This gives the protein CASTNRLLYNEQFF.